The clone carrying this T cell receptor (beta chain) has ten or more counts. Trimming shortened V by 6 bases and J by 2 bases, and 15 bases separated the two germline ends. The CDR3 covers 14 residues. The germline gives CDR1 SGHRS, CDR2 YFSETQ. Amplification targeted TCR beta CDR3 regions from RNA transcripts. A first-round RT-PCR of the TCR CDR3 used the HTBI primer set. TCRdb called the multiplex PCR reads again in MiXCR, with one record for every CDR3 protein. The profile shows about 210,000 distinct CDR3 sequences, 17% of them singletons. The data stem from a study of T cells in Graves' hyperthyroidism and ophthalmopathy. Recently diagnosed hyperthyroidism of less than 2 months' duration affected patients aged 18 to 65.

The receptor comes from a man aged 45-60 years with Graves' hyperthyroidism. The chain carries TRBV5-1 and TRBJ2-7, with D tentatively TRBD2 (5 bases). Sequenced input: blood. CDR3 sequence (DNA): TGCGCCAGCAAAGACTCCGGGAACCCCTACGAGCAGTACTTC. Its translation: CASKDSGNPYEQYF.